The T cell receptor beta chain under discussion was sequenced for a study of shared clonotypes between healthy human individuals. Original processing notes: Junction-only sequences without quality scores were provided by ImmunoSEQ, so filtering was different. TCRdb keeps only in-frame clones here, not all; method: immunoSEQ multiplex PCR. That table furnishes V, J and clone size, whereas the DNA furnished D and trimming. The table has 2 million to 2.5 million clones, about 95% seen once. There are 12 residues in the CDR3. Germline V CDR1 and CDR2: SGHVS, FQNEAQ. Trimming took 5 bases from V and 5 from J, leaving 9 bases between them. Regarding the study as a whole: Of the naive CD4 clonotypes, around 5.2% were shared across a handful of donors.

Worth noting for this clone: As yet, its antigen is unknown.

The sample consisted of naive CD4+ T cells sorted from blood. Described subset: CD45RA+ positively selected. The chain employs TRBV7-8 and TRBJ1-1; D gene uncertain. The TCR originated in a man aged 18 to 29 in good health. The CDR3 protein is CASSRSNTEAFF. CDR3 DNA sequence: TGTGCCAGCAGCCGGAGTAATACTGAAGCTTTCTTT.